A selection of T cell receptor beta chains follows, all from one sample in a study of PD-L1 blockade in urothelial cancer. Clones were sequenced by immunoSEQ multiplex PCR, and TCRdb holds only the in-frame ones, with some missing. The data hold 40,000 to 60,000 clones, with approximately 78% observed a single time. The source was PBMCs, collected around atezolizumab (anti-PD-L1) treatment. Receptors were obtained from a man between 65 and 85 years old with urothelial cancer. Each CDR3 is given with its conserved first and last residue. The D gene is left open where the match is weak. Part of the rows lack a size; the others show once, few, many or a class for expanded clones.

j_call d_call clone_size v_call cdr3_nt cdr3_aa
TRBJ2-1 TRBD1 once TRBV7-9 TGTGCCAGCAGCCCCCTTGAGGGACAGGTCCGGGTCAATGAGCAGTTCTTC CASSPLEGQVRVNEQFF
TRBJ2-1 TRBD2 NA TRBV5-1 TGCGCCAGCAGCTTGGCCGGGGCTAGCGGCCACAATGAGCAGTTCTTC CASSLAGASGHNEQFF
TRBJ2-7 NA NA TRBV5-1 TGCGCCAGCAGCCCATCGGTAGAGGCCTACGAGCAGTACTTC CASSPSVEAYEQYF
TRBJ2-5 NA NA TRBV5-1 TGCGCCAGCAGCTTGGTTAGCGACCAAGAGACCCAGTACTTC CASSLVSDQETQYF
TRBJ2-5 TRBD2 NA TRBV5-1 TGCGCCAGCAGCGGGACTAGCGGGATCCAAGAGACCCAGTACTTC CASSGTSGIQETQYF
TRBJ2-3 NA NA TRBV2 TGTGCCAGCGTGTCAGGAGGACTCGAAACAGATACGCAGTATTTT CASVSGGLETDTQYF
TRBJ2-1 NA once TRBV15 TGTGCCACCTCGGGTGGCTACAATGAGCAGTTCTTC CATSGGYNEQFF
TRBJ2-1 NA NA TRBV27 TGTGCCAGCAGTCCCGTAGCTGCAACCTACAATGAGCAGTTCTTC CASSPVAATYNEQFF
TRBJ1-5 NA few TRBV7-2 TGTGCCAGCAGCTTAGTGGGGCGCAATCAGCCCCAGCATTTT CASSLVGRNQPQHF
TRBJ1-2 NA NA TRBV28 TGTGCCAGCAGTTTACCGTCAGGGATGAACTATGGCTACACCTTC CASSLPSGMNYGYTF
TRBJ2-5 TRBD2 NA TRBV7-7 TGTGCTAGCAGCCTTACTTCTAGCGGGACCCAAGAGACCCAGTACTTC CASSLTSSGTQETQYF
TRBJ1-5 NA NA TRBV7-9 TGTGCCAGCAGCTTAGGGGCAGGGTCTGGCAATCAGCCCCAGCATTTT CASSLGAGSGNQPQHF
TRBJ2-7 TRBD1 NA TRBV30 TGTGCCTGGAGTGTTGGACAGGGCTGGGGCGAGCAGTACTTC CAWSVGQGWGEQYF
TRBJ2-5 TRBD2 NA TRBV27 TGTGCCAGCAGCACTACGGGACTAGGACGAGAGACCCAGTACTTC CASSTTGLGRETQYF
TRBJ2-1 NA few TRBV5-1 TGCGCCAGCAGCTTGGAGGGGTCCAATGAGCAGTTCTTC CASSLEGSNEQFF
TRBJ2-7 TRBD2 few TRBV4-1 TGCGCCAGCAGCCACCTAGCGGGAGGAAACTACGAGCAGTACTTC CASSHLAGGNYEQYF
TRBJ2-7 NA NA TRBV11-1 TGTGCCAGCAGCGGTCGCAGGGGTAGGCTTTCCTACGAGCAGTACTTC CASSGRRGRLSYEQYF
TRBJ2-7 NA NA TRBV7-9 TGTGCCAGCAGCCAAACAGGGAATACCTACGAGCAGTACTTC CASSQTGNTYEQYF
TRBJ2-1 NA NA TRBV5-1 TGCGCCAGCAGCTTGAGTACAGACAATGAGCAGTTCTTC CASSLSTDNEQFF
TRBJ1-1 TRBD1 NA TRBV6-5 TGTGCCAGCAAACGGGACAGGGTTAGGAACACTGAAGCTTTCTTT CASKRDRVRNTEAFF
TRBJ2-3 TRBD1 NA TRBV2 TGTGCCAGCAATCCGGGACAGGTCACAGATACGCAGTATTTT CASNPGQVTDTQYF
TRBJ2-3 TRBD2 NA TRBV29-1 TGCAGCTTAGAGTTAGCGGGAGTAGATACGCAGTATTTT CSLELAGVDTQYF